The 18 T cell receptor beta chains presented below share a single source sample, sequenced in a study of shared clonotypes between healthy human individuals (dated by TCRdb to the early 2020s). The library was prepared using the immunoSEQ multiplex PCR assay. Not all clones reach the TCRdb copy of this immuneACCESS table, which keeps in-frame sequences only. Checked studies attribute under half of the gap to unresolved V genes and leave the rest unexplained. The sample contains about 1.1 million clones, approximately 80% of them found a single time. Around 0.61% of the sample is taken by the ten largest. What was sequenced was memory CD4+ T cells from PBMCs. The cell subset or site label corresponds to: CD45RA-negative fraction. All receptors derive from a man aged 18 to 29 in good health. Some clones in this sample may be carry-over from other donors' samples.

The chain is built from TRBV2 and TRBJ1-5; D is uncertain. CDR3 length: 15 residues. Trimming removed 5 bases from V and 1 base from J, with 12 bases in between. Germline V gene sequence: CDR1 SNHLY, CDR2 FYNNEI. The CDR3 sequence: CASSPGGESNQPQHF. CDR3 sequence (DNA): TGTGCCAGCAGTCCTGGTGGGGAGAGCAATCAGCCCCAGCATTTT.

The chain has TRBV6-5 and TRBJ1-2; 8 bases are a match to TRBD1. Per germline, CDR1 MNHEY and CDR2 SVGAGI. J was trimmed by 4 bases and V by 0 bases; bases with no gene match: 7. There are 16 residues in the CDR3. The CDR3 spells CASSYSTTGVGYGYTF. The DNA of the CDR3 is TGTGCCAGCAGTTACTCAACGACAGGGGTAGGCTATGGCTACACCTTC.

V usage is TRBV13 and J usage is TRBJ1-2, with 9 bases fitting TRBD1. V shed 4 bases, J shed 2 bases, and the junction held 5 bases outside the gene matches. The CDR3 contains 15 residues. Germline CDR1 reads PRHDT; CDR2 reads FYEKMQ (reference sequence). The CDR3 DNA sequence: TGTGCCAGCAGCTCAGGACAGGGGACAAACTATGGCTACACCTTC. Its protein is CASSSGQGTNYGYTF.

This chain links TRBV4-1 with TRBJ1-4; 7 positions match TRBD1. The CDR3 consists of 16 residues. The germline gives CDR1 MGHRA, CDR2 YSYEKL. V shed 1 base, J shed 8 bases, and the junction held 10 bases outside the gene matches. The CDR3: CASSQAGRGRWEKLFF. The CDR3 DNA follows: TGCGCCAGCAGCCAAGCGGGTAGGGGGCGTTGGGAAAAACTGTTTTTT.

This chain joins TRBV18 and TRBJ1-5; D possibly corresponds to TRBD1 (5 bases). The germline V and J ends were trimmed by 4 bases and 6 bases, with 16 bases remaining between them. CDR1 is KGHSH, CDR2 LQKENI, per germline. The CDR3 covers 15 residues. The CDR3 reads CASSQGTGLVQPQHF. CDR3 coding DNA: TGTGCCAGCTCACAGGGGACGGGTTTGGTTCAGCCCCAGCATTTT.

The rearrangement uses TRBV6-1 and TRBJ2-7; 7 nucleotides line up with TRBD1. The CDR3 is 13 residues long. Unmatched junction bases numbered 6, after V lost 5 bases and J lost 5 bases. Looked up from germline, CDR1 is MNHNS and CDR2 is SASEGT. This CDR3 is CASSLIDRDEQYF. CDR3 bases: TGTGCCAGCAGTCTCATAGACAGGGACGAGCAGTACTTC.

A remark on this clone: A much larger clone is a single base away; this may be a read error. The J gene is TRBJ1-1, the V gene TRBV28, with 8 bases lining up with TRBD1. The CDR3 contains 15 residues. Germline V gives CDR1 MDHEN, CDR2 SYDVKM. The CDR3 DNA is TGTGTCAGCAGTCCCCGCGGGCAGGGGGCAACTGAAGCTTTCTTT. It specifies CVSSPRGQGATEAFF.

The genes are TRBV5-1 and TRBJ1-1; the match to TRBD1 covers 7 bases. The CDR3 consists of 13 residues. After removal of 0 bases from V and 7 bases from J, the junction contained 3 bases not matched to a gene. Per germline, CDR1 SGHRS and CDR2 YFSETQ. The CDR3: CASSLERQGEAFF. The CDR3 bases are TGCGCCAGCAGCTTGGAACGACAGGGTGAAGCTTTCTTT. Full variable domain (outside the CDR3, taken from reference TRBV5-1 and TRBJ1-1): KAGVTQTPRYLIKTRGQQVTLSCSPISGHRSVSWYQQTPGQGLQFLFEYFSETQRNKGNFPGRFSGRQFSNSRSEMNVSTLELGDSALYLCASSLERQGEAFFGQGTRLTVV.

The chain links TRBV27 to TRBJ2-7, with D perhaps assigned TRBD1 or TRBD2 (5 bases each). In germline, CDR1 is MNHEY, CDR2 SMNVEV (reference sequence). V was trimmed by 4 bases and J by 4 bases, leaving 17 bases between them. The CDR3 runs 15 residues. This CDR3 reads CASSSPGSGGYEQYF. CDR3 bases: TGTGCCAGCAGTTCCCCAGGGAGTGGAGGATACGAGCAGTACTTC.

V is TRBV7-2 and J is TRBJ2-7, with TRBD1 matching over 7 bases. The CDR3 consists of 17 residues. Germline assignment: CDR1 SGHTA and CDR2 FQGNSA. V gave up 0 bases and J gave up 0 bases; unmatched junction bases: 8. The CDR3 is CASSLAGTASSSYEQYF. In DNA form, the CDR3 reads TGTGCCAGCAGCTTAGCAGGGACAGCCAGTAGCTCCTACGAGCAGTACTTC.

The gene calls are TRBV21-1 and TRBJ2-2; TRBD1, the D gene given by the table, was not confirmed from the DNA. TRBV21-1 is flagged as a pseudogene. This CDR3 has 15 residues. The CDR3 DNA is TGTGCCAGCAGCCCCGACAGGCTCCCCACCGGGGAGCTGTTTTTT. Its protein product is CASSPDRLPTGELFF.

Only a few counts were recorded for this clone. J is TRBJ2-2 and V is TRBV5-1; the match to TRBD2 covers 7 bases. Per germline, CDR1 SGHRS and CDR2 YFSETQ. With 0 bases clipped from V and 5 bases from J, the junction kept 7 bases outside the gene matches. CDR3 size: 16 residues. The chain's CDR3 is CASSLVIAGETGELFF. DNA of the CDR3: TGCGCCAGCAGCTTGGTTATAGCGGGCGAGACCGGGGAGCTGTTTTTT.

The CDR3 sequence: CASSMSIVGSGSYSYEQYF. As DNA, the CDR3 is TGTGCCAGTAGTATGTCTATCGTGGGTAGCGGGAGTTACTCCTACGAGCAGTACTTC. The V and J genes are TRBV19 and TRBJ2-7, with 9 bases identical to TRBD2. Germline trimming cut 3 bases from V and 0 bases from J; bases unmatched to any gene: 15. CDR3 length equals 19 residues. From germline, CDR1 is LNHDA and CDR2 SQIVND (reference sequence).

The rearrangement links TRBV7-3 to TRBJ2-1; D assignment may be TRBD1 or TRBD2 (5 bases each). The germline V and J ends were trimmed by 7 bases and 2 bases, with 9 bases remaining between them. Per the germline V gene, CDR1 is SGHTA and CDR2 is FQGTGA. CDR3 length: 13 residues. In DNA, the CDR3 is TGTGCCAGCAAGACGGGGCCCTACAATGAGCAGTTCTTC. Its translation is CASKTGPYNEQFF.

This chain uses TRBV28 with TRBJ1-5, with 8 bases matching TRBD1. J was trimmed by 3 bases and V by 2 bases; bases with no gene match: 3. CDR1 and CDR2 from the germline V gene are MDHEN and SYDVKM. This CDR3 comprises 15 residues. Here the CDR3 reads CASSLGQGPNQPQHF. The CDR3 DNA reads as TGTGCCAGCAGTTTAGGACAGGGACCCAATCAGCCCCAGCATTTT. The variable domain in full, with the rest retrieved from reference TRBV28 and TRBJ1-5, is DVKVTQSSRYLVKRTGEKVFLECVQDMDHENMFWYRQDPGLGLRLIYFSYDVKMKEKGDIPEGYSVSREKKERFSLILESASTNQTSMYLCASSLGQGPNQPQHFGDGTRLSIL.

The rearrangement joins TRBV6-5 to TRBJ2-7; no reliable D call. Trimming cost V 1 base and J 3 bases, with 10 bases left between them. This CDR3 region has 14 residues. Germline CDR1 and CDR2: MNHEY and SVGAGI. CDR3: CASSYLASNYEQYF. Written as DNA, the CDR3 is TGTGCCAGCAGTTACTTGGCCTCTAACTACGAGCAGTACTTC.

This clone was detected only a few times. The rearrangement uses TRBV4-3 and TRBJ2-1, with TRBD2 identical over 11 bases. V was clipped by 0 bases and J by 6 bases; unmatched bases: 1. The CDR3 length is 15 residues. The germline V gene has CDR1 LGHNA and CDR2 YSLEER. The CDR3 sequence is CASSQEGLAANEQFF. DNA of the CDR3: TGCGCCAGCAGCCAAGAGGGACTAGCGGCCAATGAGCAGTTCTTC.

In this sample, this clone turned up once. The V call is TRBV6-5, the J call TRBJ2-5, with D possibly TRBD2 on 5 matching bases. The CDR3 has 12 residues. The germline CDR1 and CDR2 sequences are MNHEY and SVGAGI. Between the trimmed V and J ends, which lost 5 bases and 11 bases, there was a span of 15 bases. The CDR3 reads CASSRPGGQQYF. The CDR3 nucleotides are TGTGCCAGCAGTCGGCCCGGCGGGCAACAGTACTTC.